Listed below are T cell receptor beta chains from one sample, sequenced in a study of CD8 T cells in ankylosing spondylitis. TCRdb recomputed calls from the 5' RACE reads with MiXCR, one row per CDR3 protein. The sample holds fewer than 500,000 distinct CDR3 sequences, 25% to 30% seen once. Sequencing input: blood, either unsorted or a sorted T cell fraction (not recorded which). These receptors were obtained from a male donor with ankylosing spondylitis. The CDR3 runs from the conserved cysteine through the conserved F or W. Only some rows state a clone size, as once, few, many or a class for expanded clones.

size,length,V,CDR3
many,14,TRBV5-1,CASSLEQITDTQYF
NA,14,TRBV29-1,CSVEEQGAGTEAFF
NA,13,TRBV29-1,CSVGTMAVGEAFF
few,16,TRBV12-3/TRBV12-4,CASSPLTPLSYNEQFF
NA,13,TRBV20-1,CSASRGGNQPQHF
few,14,TRBV5-1,CASRWDRSQETQYF
few,14,TRBV7-2,CASSYRTVSYGYTF
NA,13,TRBV3-1,CASSETRGETQYF
NA,13,TRBV7-2,CASKRWDTGELFF
NA,13,TRBV20-1,CSARRPFGNTIYF
NA,14,TRBV11-2,CASSTYSGSGEQFF
NA,16,TRBV4-1,CASRHVLPQSDYGYTF
NA,17,TRBV7-9,CASSSPSRGPNTGELFF
few,13,TRBV2,CASNVFLTYEQYF
NA,13,TRBV29-1,CSVDGQGGYGYTF
few,16,TRBV25-1,CASSELGSGLQETQYF
NA,13,TRBV15,CATSTQRVQPQHF
few,15,TRBV7-9,CASSPRDRFNSPLHF
few,14,TRBV9,CASSPGGTENEQFF
NA,15,TRBV7-2,CASSLVGTRGHEQYF
NA,13,TRBV7-2,CASSIGRDQPQHF
NA,14,TRBV27,CASSLNGPQETQYF
NA,15,TRBV12-3/TRBV12-4,CASSLEPRRNTEAFF
NA,17,TRBV20-1,CSARDGWTGRETGELFF
few,15,TRBV24-1,CATSDLNRDPGELFF
few,15,TRBV10-3,CAISEGQGGTDTQYF
few,15,TRBV15,CATSAEQGSSYEQYF
few,16,TRBV10-1,CASSESGTGLADTQYF
few,15,TRBV5-1,CASSAIARSYNEQFF
few,14,TRBV3-1,CASSQSSRVNEQFF
NA,15,TRBV7-2,CASSSMTSGTDTQYF
NA,15,TRBV20-1,CSARPRTGTGDEQFF
NA,15,TRBV10-3,CAISEIAGLTDTQYF
NA,12,TRBV5-1,CASSPGTEKLFF
NA,13,TRBV7-9,CASSLWPGTEAFF
few,14,TRBV5-1,CASSPGAPTDTQYF
few,14,TRBV7-9,CASGTESSYNEQFF
NA,17,TRBV4-1,CASSQDQTSGTYNEQFF
NA,14,TRBV29-1,CSVEWTGGSTEAFF
NA,12,TRBV24-1,CATRHDTGELFF
NA,14,TRBV5-5,CASSLDLAITEAFF
NA,12,TRBV3-1,CASSQWRSTQYF
few,16,TRBV7-2,CASSHRAGQGGAEAFF
NA,14,TRBV25-1,CASGGGGWNSPLHF
NA,15,TRBV3-1,CASSQVPSGGNEQFF
once,13,TRBV24-1,CATRTANTGELFF
few,11,TRBV6-2/TRBV6-3,CASSSFGPQYF
NA,13,TRBV12-3/TRBV12-4,CASSLREKNIQYF
NA,15,TRBV12-3/TRBV12-4,CASSSTGSPNSPLHF
few,15,TRBV15,CATSKPERGIGELFF
few,13,TRBV6-1,CASDSLGPDTQYF
few,16,TRBV5-1,CASSLTLSGAMETQYF
NA,12,TRBV7-9,CASTKGAETQYF
few,17,TRBV2,CASSDLKQGTRTDTQYF